This passage covers 24 T cell receptor beta chains from one sample sequenced in a study of shared clonotypes between healthy human individuals. Here immunoSEQ multiplex PCR was the method, and the copy in TCRdb shows in-frame clones only, minus some. The repertoire includes roughly 590,000 clones, 95% of them detected once, and about 0.11% sits in the top ten. In the naive CD8 group, cells lacked CD45RO and were positively selected for CCR7, so terminally differentiated effector memory CD45RA+ cells were left out. What was sequenced was naive CD8+ T cells sorted from blood. These receptor sequences come from a woman aged 25 to 39 in good health.

The chain has TRBV22-1 and TRBJ2-6. TRBV22-1 is flagged as a pseudogene. There are 17 residues in the CDR3. The CDR3 spells CPGSEYCEQSRANVLTF. CDR3 sequence (DNA): TGTCCTGGGAGTGAATACTGCGAACAAAGTCGGGCCAACGTCCTGACTTTC.

This clone came up a few times. The rearrangement joins TRBV7-9 to TRBJ1-1; 8 nucleotides line up with TRBD1. V trimming: 5 bases; J trimming: 8 bases; junction bases outside the gene matches: 7. This CDR3 comprises 13 residues. CDR1 and CDR2 from the germline V gene are SEHNR and FQNEAQ (reference sequence). The CDR3 is CASSPRGTGEAFF. CDR3 in DNA: TGTGCCAGCAGCCCTCGGGGGACAGGAGAAGCTTTCTTT.

The CDR3 DNA sequence: TGTGCCAGCAGCTTGGGGACAGATATTAACTATGGCTACACCTTC. It encodes CASSLGTDINYGYTF. V usage is TRBV7-9 and J usage is TRBJ1-2; 7 bases are shared with TRBD1. This CDR3 region has 15 residues. Germline-derived CDR1 and CDR2 are SEHNR and FQNEAQ (reference sequence). Unmatched junction bases numbered 5, after V lost 3 bases and J lost 1 base.

The chain joins TRBV2 to TRBJ2-3; 12 bases align to TRBD2. CDR3 length equals 13 residues. Looked up from germline, CDR1 is SNHLY and CDR2 is FYNNEI. CDR3 DNA sequence: TGTGTACCGACTAGCGGGAGTACAGATACGCAGTATTTT. Translated, it gives CVPTSGSTDTQYF.

As regards this clone: This sample also contains other DNA sequences that code for the same CDR3. The J gene is TRBJ2-1, the V gene TRBV5-8, with D uncertain. The germline CDR1 and CDR2 sequences are SGHTS and YDEGEE. The V end was cut by 4 bases, the J end by 6 bases, with 5 bases between. The CDR3 covers 11 residues. DNA for the CDR3: TGTGCCAGCAGCCTCTCCAATGAGCAGTTCTTC. This gives the protein CASSLSNEQFF.

The genes are TRBV28 and TRBJ2-1; no clear D. V lost 2 bases and J lost 8, with 13 bases in between. Germline CDR1 reads MDHEN; CDR2 reads SYDVKM. This CDR3 comprises 14 residues. The CDR3 nucleotides are TGTGCCAGCAGTTTACTTCTCTCCAGAGATGAGCAGTTCTTC. Protein product: CASSLLLSRDEQFF. Supplemented by reference TRBV28 and TRBJ2-1, the full variable domain reads DVKVTQSSRYLVKRTGEKVFLECVQDMDHENMFWYRQDPGLGLRLIYFSYDVKMKEKGDIPEGYSVSREKKERFSLILESASTNQTSMYLCASSLLLSRDEQFFGPGTRLTVL.

J is TRBJ2-1 and V is TRBV7-9; 7 positions agree with TRBD2. Germline CDR1 reads SEHNR; CDR2 reads FQNEAQ (reference sequence). J gave up 7 bases and V 1 base, and 7 bases lay outside the gene matches. The CDR3 is 15 residues long. The CDR3 nucleotides are TGTGCCAGCAGCTTAGGCGGGAGATTTTTGAATGAGCAGTTCTTC. This sequence encodes CASSLGGRFLNEQFF.

V usage is TRBV9 and J usage is TRBJ2-2; D is uncertain. V was clipped by 4 bases and J by 6 bases, with 10 bases between them. Germline CDR1 is SGDLS and CDR2 is YYNGEE. The length of the CDR3 is 13 residues. Here the CDR3 reads CASSWVESGELFF. DNA for the CDR3: TGTGCCAGCAGCTGGGTGGAATCCGGGGAGCTGTTTTTT. Supplemented by reference TRBV9 and TRBJ2-2, the full variable domain reads DSGVTQTPKHLITATGQRVTLRCSPRSGDLSVYWYQQSLDQGLQFLIQYYNGEERAKGNILERFSAQQFPDLHSELNLSSLELGDSALYFCASSWVESGELFFGEGSRLTVL.

The rearrangement joins TRBV7-2 to TRBJ2-2; possible D gene TRBD2, 5 bases. V lost 3 bases and J lost 3, with 11 bases in between. Germline assignment: CDR1 SGHTA and CDR2 FQGNSA. The length of the CDR3 is 15 residues. The CDR3: CASSFSGRYTGELFF. In DNA form, the CDR3 reads TGTGCCAGCAGCTTCAGCGGCCGCTACACCGGGGAGCTGTTTTTT.

This clone is a singleton in its sample. The J gene is TRBJ1-1, the V gene TRBV27; no clear D gene. This CDR3 comprises 14 residues. Germline V CDR1 and CDR2: MNHEY, SMNVEV (reference sequence). The germline V and J ends were trimmed by 1 base and 0 bases, with 6 bases remaining between them. CDR3 nucleotides: TGTGCCAGCAGTTTATGGTCGGTGAACACTGAAGCTTTCTTT. It codes for CASSLWSVNTEAFF.

The chain uses TRBV5-6 and TRBJ2-1; D possibly matches TRBD1 or TRBD2 (5 bases each). The CDR3 loop spans 15 amino acids. Germline V gives CDR1 SGHDT, CDR2 YYEEEE. V lost 0 bases, J lost 4 bases, and 11 bases lay in between. The CDR3 DNA follows: TGTGCCAGCAGCTTGGGTCCGGGGCTGTACAATGAGCAGTTCTTC. Translated: CASSLGPGLYNEQFF.

The gene calls are TRBV18 and TRBJ2-5; 9 bases map to TRBD2. The DNA end is a closer match to TRBJ2-7, so the J assignment may be wrong. Germline V gene sequence: CDR1 KGHSH, CDR2 LQKENI. CDR3 length: 20 amino acids. The CDR3 spells CASSPPVQAGGLLSSYEQYF. The CDR3, as DNA: TGTGCCAGCTCACCACCCGTTCAAGCGGGAGGCCTTCTCAGCTCCTACGAGCAGTACTTC.

The chain joins TRBV28 to TRBJ2-7, with a weak D call TRBD1 (6 bases). CDR3 length: 14 residues. Germline V lookup: CDR1 MDHEN, CDR2 SYDVKM. V dropped 5 bases and J dropped 3 bases, with 14 bases sitting between them. DNA of the CDR3: TGTGCCAGCAGTCTCGGACAGATAATCTACGAGCAGTACTTC. Amino acids: CASSLGQIIYEQYF.

The chain links TRBV6-5 to TRBJ2-1; no definite D call. The CDR3 sequence is 12 residues long. Trimming shortened V by 3 bases and J by 8 bases, and 8 bases separated the two germline ends. Germline V gene data show CDR1 as MNHEY and CDR2 as SVGAGI. The CDR3 reads CASSYKSHEQFF. CDR3 sequence (DNA): TGTGCCAGCAGTTATAAGAGTCATGAGCAGTTCTTC.

The rearrangement uses TRBV5-4 and TRBJ2-5; 13 bases fit TRBD2. Matching the DNA end better, TRBJ2-7 makes the J call doubtful. Germline CDR1 and CDR2: SGHNT and YYREEE (reference sequence). CDR3 length: 15 residues. CDR3 in amino acids: CASSSRTSGRHEQYF. CDR3 DNA sequence: TGTGCCAGCAGCTCGCGGACTAGCGGGAGACACGAGCAGTACTTC.

Comments on this clone: Other DNA variants within this sample encode the same CDR3. The CDR3 is CASSLSGYEQYF. In DNA, the CDR3 is TGTGCCAGCAGCTTAAGTGGTTACGAGCAGTACTTC. The gene calls are TRBV11-1 and TRBJ2-7; D is ambiguous. CDR1 SGHAT and CDR2 FQDESV come from the germline V gene (reference sequence). The CDR3 covers 12 residues. Trimming removed 2 bases from V and 4 bases from J, with 6 bases in between.

The rearrangement joins TRBV5-8 to TRBJ2-7; perhaps D is TRBD1 or TRBD2 (5 bases each). Trimming removed 1 base at V and 4 bases at J, with 18 bases between. Germline lookup yields CDR1 SGHTS and CDR2 YDEGEE. This CDR3 is built from 16 residues. CDR3 DNA: TGTGCCAGCAGCTTGATTGTAGGGGACCCGAATTACGAGCAGTACTTC. This gives the protein CASSLIVGDPNYEQYF.

For this clone: The sample carries other DNA sequences with the same CDR3. This chain connects TRBV9 to TRBJ2-7, with TRBD2 matching 10 bases. The CDR3 contains 15 residues. V dropped 4 bases and J dropped 0; count of bases not matched to a gene: 4. From germline, CDR1 is SGDLS and CDR2 YYNGEE. The CDR3 region is CASSPRTSGSYEQYF. CDR3 bases: TGTGCCAGCAGCCCTCGGACTAGCGGCTCCTACGAGCAGTACTTC.

CDR3 in amino acids: CASRTSDYRDNEQFF. CDR3 DNA sequence: TGCGCCAGCAGAACCTCCGACTACCGAGACAATGAGCAGTTCTTC. V gene TRBV4-1 combines with J gene TRBJ2-1, with D maybe TRBD2 (5 bases). CDR1 is MGHRA and CDR2 is YSYEKL in the germline V gene. There are 15 residues in the CDR3. The V and J ends lost 6 bases and 5 bases respectively, with 17 bases between them.

The chain couples TRBV5-8 to TRBJ2-5; 8 bases match TRBD1. Germline V CDR1 and CDR2: SGHTS, YDEGEE. The ends lost 4 bases at V and 1 base at J; junction bases unmatched: 12. The CDR3 has 17 amino acids. CDR3 in amino acids: CASSIDVDRGLQETQYF. DNA for the CDR3: TGTGCCAGCAGCATAGACGTCGACAGGGGTCTCCAAGAGACCCAGTACTTC.

This chain uses TRBV7-9 with TRBJ2-1, with D perhaps TRBD1 or TRBD2 (5 bases each). V gave up 5 bases and J gave up 8 bases, with 13 bases separating them. The CDR3 runs 13 residues. The germline gives CDR1 SEHNR, CDR2 FQNEAQ (reference sequence). This CDR3 reads CASSGDLGDEQFF. Here the CDR3 DNA reads TGTGCCAGCAGCGGGGACCTCGGCGATGAGCAGTTCTTC.

As DNA, the CDR3 is TGTGCCAGCAGTGTAGGCGAATCCCGCACAGATACGCAGTATTTT. This gives the protein CASSVGESRTDTQYF. The chain recombines TRBV25-1 with TRBJ2-3; D is uncertain. Trimming removed 4 bases at V and 1 base at J, with 12 bases between. The germline V gene encodes CDR1 MGHDK and CDR2 SYGVNS. This CDR3 has 15 amino acids.

The CDR3 nucleotides read TGTGCCAGCAGCGCGACGGGACAGATGAACACTGAAGCTTTCTTT. The encoded protein is CASSATGQMNTEAFF. This chain links TRBV5-6 with TRBJ1-1, with 7 bases identical to TRBD1. Germline-derived CDR1 and CDR2 are SGHDT and YYEEEE. V lost 4 bases and J lost 0; bases outside the gene matches: 6. The CDR3 is made up of 15 amino acids.

The rearrangement joins TRBV27 to TRBJ2-7, with D maybe TRBD2 (5 bases). The germline gives CDR1 MNHEY, CDR2 SMNVEV (reference sequence). The CDR3 extends over 17 amino acids. The V end was cut by 5 bases, the J end by 6 bases, with 26 bases between. CDR3 sequence reads: CASSPFPPGLAMAEQYF. As DNA, the CDR3 is TGTGCCAGCAGTCCCTTTCCCCCTGGTCTAGCTATGGCCGAGCAGTACTTC.